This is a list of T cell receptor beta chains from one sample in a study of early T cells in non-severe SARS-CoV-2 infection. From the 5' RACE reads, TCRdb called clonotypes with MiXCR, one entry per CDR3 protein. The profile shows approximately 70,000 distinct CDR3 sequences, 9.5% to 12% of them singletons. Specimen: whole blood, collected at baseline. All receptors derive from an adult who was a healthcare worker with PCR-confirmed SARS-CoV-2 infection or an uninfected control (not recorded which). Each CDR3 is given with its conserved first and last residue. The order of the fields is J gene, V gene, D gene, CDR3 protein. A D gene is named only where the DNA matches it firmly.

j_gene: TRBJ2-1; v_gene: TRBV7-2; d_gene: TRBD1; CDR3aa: CASSFDRVYNEQFF
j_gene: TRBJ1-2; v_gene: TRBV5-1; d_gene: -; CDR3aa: CASSLVVGSKGYTF
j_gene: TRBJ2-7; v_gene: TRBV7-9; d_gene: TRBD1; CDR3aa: CASSPRTGGEYEQYF
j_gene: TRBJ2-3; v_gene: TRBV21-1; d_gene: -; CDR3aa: CASSKITADTQYF
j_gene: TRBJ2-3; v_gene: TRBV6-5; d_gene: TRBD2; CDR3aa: CASSYVAGITDTQYF
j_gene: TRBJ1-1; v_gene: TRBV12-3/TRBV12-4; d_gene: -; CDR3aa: CASSLRYHNTEAFF
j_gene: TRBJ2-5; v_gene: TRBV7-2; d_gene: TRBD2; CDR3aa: CASSLGLAGAQETQYF
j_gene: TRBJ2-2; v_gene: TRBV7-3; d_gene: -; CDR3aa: CASSPPYGELFF
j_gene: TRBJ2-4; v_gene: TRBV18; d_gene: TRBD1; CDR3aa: CASSPKDRDDIQYF
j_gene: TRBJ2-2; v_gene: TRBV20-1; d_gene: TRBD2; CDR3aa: CSAKKGTSGGSLNTGELFF
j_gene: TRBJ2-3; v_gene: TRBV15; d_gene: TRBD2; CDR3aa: CATSSFSGGKDTQYF
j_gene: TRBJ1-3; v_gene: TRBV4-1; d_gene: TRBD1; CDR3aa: CASSQRGPGNTIYF
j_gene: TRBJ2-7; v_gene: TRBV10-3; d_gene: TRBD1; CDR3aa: CATGQAPSYEQYF
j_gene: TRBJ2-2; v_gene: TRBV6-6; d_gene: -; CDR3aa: CASSLTGTSLNTGELFF
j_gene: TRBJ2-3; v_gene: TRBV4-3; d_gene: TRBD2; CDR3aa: CASSQDDLAGGRTDTQYF
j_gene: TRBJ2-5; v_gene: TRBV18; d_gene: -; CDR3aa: CASSQSYQETQYF
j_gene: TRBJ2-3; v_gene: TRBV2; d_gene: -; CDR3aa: CASSASGLLLGDTQYF
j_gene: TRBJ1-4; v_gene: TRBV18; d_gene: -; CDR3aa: CASSPGAANEKLFF
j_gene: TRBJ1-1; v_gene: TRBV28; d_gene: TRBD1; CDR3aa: CASRTGMRNTEAFF
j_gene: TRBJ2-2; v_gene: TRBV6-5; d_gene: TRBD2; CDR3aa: CASRSGIGTGELFF
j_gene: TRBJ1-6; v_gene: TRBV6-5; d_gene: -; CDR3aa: CASSYGAGNSPLHF
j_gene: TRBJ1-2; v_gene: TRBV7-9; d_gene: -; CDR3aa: CASSLNPVSLNYGYTF
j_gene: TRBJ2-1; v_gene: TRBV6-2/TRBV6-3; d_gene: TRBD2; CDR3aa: CASIPASGYNEQFF
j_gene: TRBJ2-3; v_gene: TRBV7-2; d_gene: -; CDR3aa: CASSLRADPQDTQYF
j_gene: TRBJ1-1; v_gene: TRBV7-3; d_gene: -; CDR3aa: CASSPLGGAPNTEAFF
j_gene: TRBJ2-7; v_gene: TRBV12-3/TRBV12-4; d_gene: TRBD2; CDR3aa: CASSSPRRESSYEQYF
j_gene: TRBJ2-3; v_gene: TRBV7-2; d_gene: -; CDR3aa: CASSLGGGAGGTDTQYF
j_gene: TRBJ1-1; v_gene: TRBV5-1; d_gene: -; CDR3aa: CASRPAGQTYTEAFF
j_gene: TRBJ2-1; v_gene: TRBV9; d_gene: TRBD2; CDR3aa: CASSVGLAGVAEQFF
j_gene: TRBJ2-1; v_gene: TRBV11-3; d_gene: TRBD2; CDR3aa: CASSSRLAGVNEQFF
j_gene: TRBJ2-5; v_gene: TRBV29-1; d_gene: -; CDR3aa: CSVGVGTQYF
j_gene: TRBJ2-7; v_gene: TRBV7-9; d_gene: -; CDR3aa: CASSPAPHSHEQYF
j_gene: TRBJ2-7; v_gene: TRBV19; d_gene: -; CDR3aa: CASSIGGSSYEQYF
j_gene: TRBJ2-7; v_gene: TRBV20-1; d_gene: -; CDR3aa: CSARDSGYEQYF
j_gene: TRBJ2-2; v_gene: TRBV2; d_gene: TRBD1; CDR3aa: CASTRDRNTGELFF
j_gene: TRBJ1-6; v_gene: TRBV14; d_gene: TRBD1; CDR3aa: CASTSTGGSPLHF
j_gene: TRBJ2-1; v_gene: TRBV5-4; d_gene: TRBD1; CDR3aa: CASSLATGGHFYNEQFF
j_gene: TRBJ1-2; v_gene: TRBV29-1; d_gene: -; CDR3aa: CSVQTGGGGYTF
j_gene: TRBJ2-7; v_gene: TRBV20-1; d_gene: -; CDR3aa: CSAFNPAEFYEQYF
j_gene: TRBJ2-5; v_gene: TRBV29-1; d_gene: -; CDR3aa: CSVEYGLRETQYF
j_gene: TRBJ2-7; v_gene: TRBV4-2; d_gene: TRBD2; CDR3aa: CASSQARASGMYEQYF
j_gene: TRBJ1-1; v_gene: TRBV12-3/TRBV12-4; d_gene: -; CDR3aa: CASSQGHTNTEAFF
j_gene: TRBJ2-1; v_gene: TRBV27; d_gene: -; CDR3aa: CASSLFTGPYNEQFF
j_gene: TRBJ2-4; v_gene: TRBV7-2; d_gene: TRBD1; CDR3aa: CASSSQTGNIQYF
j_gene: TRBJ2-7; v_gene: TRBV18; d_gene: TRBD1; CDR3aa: CASSITGTGVYEQYF
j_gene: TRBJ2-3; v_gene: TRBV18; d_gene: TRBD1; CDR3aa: CASSPNRGTLDTQYF